This TCR beta chain was identified during a study of vaccination and CD4 T cells after COVID-19. Study outcomes and limitations: A median 86.3% of convalescent patients' SARS-CoV-2-reactive clones emerged only after vaccination.

V shed 2 bases and J shed 8 bases, with 12 bases lying between them. The germline V gene encodes CDR1 LNHDA and CDR2 SQIVND (reference sequence). This CDR3 is built from 14 residues. Oncomine TCR Beta short-read sequencing was applied to DNA from cultured CD4+ T cells. One entry per CDR3 protein, called by TCRdb with MiXCR from the PCR reads. There are more than 15,000 distinct CDR3 sequences in the sample; approximately 52% occur only once, and around 10% lies in the top ten. Noted treatment: roughly ten-day PBMC culture with coronavirus spike peptide pools or control peptides (ViraFEST assay). Antigen-specific T cell expansion with peptide pools preceded TCR sequencing in the ViraFEST approach. Culture of under 2.5 million PBMCs per well took place with 10 IU/ml IL-2 and roughly 10 ug/ml peptide pools. Negative selection enriched CD4+ T cells from cultures at roughly 10 days. This clonotype came up a few times. Its specificity is unknown.

The chain employs TRBV19 and TRBJ2-2, with D uncertain. Sequencing used CD4+ T cells from blood, cultured in vitro. The TCR comes from a human donor who had recovered from COVID-19. The CDR3 loop reads CASSIQEWNGELFF. CDR3 sequence (DNA): TGTGCCAGTAGTATACAGGAATGGAATGGGGAGCTGTTTTTT.